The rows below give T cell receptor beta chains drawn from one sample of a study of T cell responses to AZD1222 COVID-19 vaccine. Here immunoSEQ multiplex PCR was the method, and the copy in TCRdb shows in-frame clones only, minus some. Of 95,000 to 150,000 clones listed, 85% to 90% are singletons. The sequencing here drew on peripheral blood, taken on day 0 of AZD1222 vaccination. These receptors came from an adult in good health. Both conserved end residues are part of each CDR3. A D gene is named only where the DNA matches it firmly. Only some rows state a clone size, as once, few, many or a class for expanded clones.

CASSSGLAGGETQYF	TGCGCCAGCAGCTCTGGACTAGCGGGAGGAGAGACCCAGTACTTC	.	TRBV5-1	TRBJ2-5	TRBD2
CASSLTGQGGYTF	TGTGCCAGCAGTTTAACAGGACAAGGCGGCTACACCTTC	few	TRBV6-5	TRBJ1-2	.
CASSLWPAAYEQYF	TGCGCCAGCAGCTTGTGGCCCGCCGCCTACGAGCAGTACTTC	.	TRBV5-1	TRBJ2-7	.
CASSLTSGSLNEQFF	TGCGCCAGCAGCTTAACTAGCGGGAGTTTGAATGAGCAGTTCTTC	.	TRBV5-1	TRBJ2-1	TRBD2
CASSSGPNMNTEAFF	TGCGCCAGCAGCTCGGGGCCTAATATGAACACTGAAGCTTTCTTT	.	TRBV5-1	TRBJ1-1	.
CASSPAGGKGPTNYGYTF	TGCGCCAGCAGCCCCGCCGGGGGAAAGGGTCCCACTAACTATGGCTACACCTTC	.	TRBV5-1	TRBJ1-2	.
CASSSRNSPLHF	TGTGCCAGCAGTTCTCGAAATTCACCCCTCCACTTT	.	TRBV7-9	TRBJ1-6	.
CASSYTPGPAKGYTF	TGCGCCAGCAGCTATACCCCGGGACCCGCAAAGGGCTACACCTTC	.	TRBV5-1	TRBJ1-2	.
CASSRAVRFNEQYF	TGTGCCAGCAGTCGGGCGGTCCGGTTCAACGAGCAGTACTTC	.	TRBV28	TRBJ2-7	.
CASSPQGTDWSQYF	TGTGCCAGCTCACCCCAAGGGACCGACTGGTCCCAGTACTTC	.	TRBV18	TRBJ2-5	.
CASSYGTGATYEQYF	TGTGCCAGCAGTTATGGGACAGGGGCGACCTACGAGCAGTACTTC	.	TRBV6-5	TRBJ2-7	TRBD1
CASSRLGQPQHF	TGTGCCAGCAGCAGGTTGGGACAGCCCCAGCATTTT	.	TRBV16	TRBJ1-5	.
CASSPMALAGVDYNEQFF	TGTGCCAGCAGCCCCATGGCGCTAGCGGGAGTTGACTACAATGAGCAGTTCTTC	many	TRBV14	TRBJ2-1	TRBD2
CAWSIQANTEAFF	TGTGCCTGGAGCATCCAGGCGAACACTGAAGCTTTCTTT	.	TRBV30	TRBJ1-1	.
CASSQVGTSGKGEQFF	TGTGCCAGCAGCCAAGTAGGGACTAGCGGGAAAGGTGAGCAGTTCTTC	.	TRBV7-3	TRBJ2-1	TRBD2
CASSGQGKGTDTQYF	TGCGCCAGCAGCGGCCAGGGGAAAGGCACAGATACGCAGTATTTT	.	TRBV5-1	TRBJ2-3	.
CASSRVGSNQPQHF	TGTGCCAGCAGCCGAGTCGGGTCAAATCAGCCCCAGCATTTT	.	TRBV2	TRBJ1-5	.
CASSETSGGTDTQYF	TGTGCCAGCAGTGAGACTAGCGGGGGCACAGATACGCAGTATTTT	.	TRBV28	TRBJ2-3	TRBD2
CATSRDLGQGADLAKNIQYF	TGTGCCACCAGCAGAGATCTGGGACAGGGCGCCGACTTAGCCAAAAACATTCAGTACTTC	few	TRBV15	TRBJ2-4	TRBD1
CASSTTYGYTF	TGTGCCAGCAGTACGACTTATGGCTACACCTTC	once	TRBV7-2	TRBJ1-2	.
CASTPEGQGNEKLFF	TGTGCCAGCACCCCAGAGGGACAGGGGAATGAAAAACTGTTTTTT	.	TRBV2	TRBJ1-4	TRBD1
CATSGAGSNQPQHF	TGTGCCACCAGTGGCGCAGGGAGCAATCAGCCCCAGCATTTT	.	TRBV24-1	TRBJ1-5	.
CASSLAGFGYTF	TGTGCCAGCAGCTTAGCGGGCTTTGGCTACACCTTC	.	TRBV7-6	TRBJ1-2	.
CASSLGGGPGQPQHF	TGTGCCAGCAGCTTAGGAGGGGGACCGGGGCAGCCCCAGCATTTT	.	TRBV7-2	TRBJ1-5	.
CASSLQGAPTDTQYF	TGCGCCAGCAGCTTACAGGGGGCTCCCACAGATACGCAGTATTTT	.	TRBV5-1	TRBJ2-3	TRBD1
CATSDFGGRAYEQYF	TGTGCCACCAGTGACTTCGGGGGGAGAGCCTACGAGCAGTACTTC	.	TRBV24-1	TRBJ2-7	TRBD2
CASSSGNGYTF	TGTGCCAGCAGTTCGGGGAATGGCTACACCTTC	.	TRBV6-5	TRBJ1-2	.
CASRLRGAHEKLFF	TGTGCCAGCCGCCTCCGGGGGGCTCATGAAAAACTGTTTTTT	.	TRBV6-5	TRBJ1-4	.
CASSSTENTEAFF	TGTGCCAGCAGCTCAACAGAGAACACTGAAGCTTTCTTT	.	TRBV7-8	TRBJ1-1	.
CATSDLIAGGGQYF	TGTGCCACCAGTGATCTAATAGCGGGAGGGGGGCAGTACTTC	.	TRBV24-1	TRBJ2-7	TRBD2
CASSARDNQPQHF	TGTGCCAGCAGCGCCCGGGACAATCAGCCCCAGCATTTT	few	TRBV6-4	TRBJ1-5	.
CSVGLTGSVEKLFF	TGCAGCGTTGGGCTGACAGGGAGTGTTGAAAAACTGTTTTTT	.	TRBV29-1	TRBJ1-4	TRBD1
CASSLRGQGAVEQYF	TGTGCCAGCAGTTTAAGGGGACAGGGGGCAGTCGAGCAGTACTTC	once	TRBV28	TRBJ2-7	TRBD1